Detailed here is one T cell receptor (beta chain). Its antigen is not identified. Methods described previously were used for bulk TCR libraries, and listed TCR primers were applied. One entry per CDR3 protein, called by TCRdb with MiXCR from the PCR reads. The sample shows 9,500 to 15,000 distinct CDR3 sequences, approximately 15% of them seen only once. These data belong to a study of molecular identifiers for immune sequencing clone quantification. Background on the study: Replicates split RNA from around 20,000 or 100,000 naive CD8 cells five ways, and the researchers sequenced four portions.

Whole-study findings and limits: Clones with over 20 RNA copies captured over 99% of effector molecules but under 1% of naive ones. Underestimation of highly expanded clone sizes could arise where identical TCR molecules share a barcode.

The V gene's germline CDR1 is SEHNR and CDR2 FQNEAQ (reference sequence). The V gene lost 8 bases and the J gene lost 4 bases, with 8 bases spanning the gap. The CDR3 extends over 12 amino acids. The chain recombines TRBV7-9 with TRBJ2-2; D remains ambiguous. The TCR comes from a human donor in good health. Some libraries in this study had Jurkat cell RNA spiked in. Sequenced input: naive CD8+ T cells from blood, with Jurkat cell RNA spiked in. Subset indicated: FACS-sorted CD8+CD4-CCR7+CD45RA+ naive T cells. The CDR3 sequence is CASLRSTGELFF. CDR3 sequence (DNA): TGTGCCAGCCTCCGGAGCACCGGGGAGCTGTTTTTT.